The clone carrying this T cell receptor beta chain has more than one count but fewer than ten. This specimen belongs to a study of blood T cells in healthy people across ages. V was clipped by 5 bases and J by 3 bases, with 18 bases between them. This CDR3 contains 16 residues. Germline CDR1 and CDR2: SGHVS and FQNEAQ. A sample-barcoded 5' primer and a J-beta primer mix were used in a second PCR of roughly 7 to 12 cycles. TCRdb re-derived calls from the 5' RACE reads in MiXCR, one entry per CDR3 protein. The sample lists 1.6 million or so distinct CDR3 sequences, approximately 32% occurring once. The V call is TRBV7-8, the J call TRBJ2-3; maybe TRBD1 (6 bases). The sequence was collected from a woman aged 25 to 45 in good health. Source material: blood. As DNA, the CDR3 is TGTGCCAGCAGCCCGTTCCGGCAGGGGTTTACAGATACGCAGTATTTT. This sequence encodes CASSPFRQGFTDTQYF.